One sample yielded the 28 T cell receptor beta chains listed below, sequenced in a study of blood T cell repertoires in COVID-19. Clones were sequenced by immunoSEQ multiplex PCR, and TCRdb holds only the in-frame ones, with some missing. The repertoire holds over 200,000 clones, roughly 87% seen once, with around 0.78% in the top ten. The sample comprised peripheral blood. The receptors derive from a woman aged 30 to 39 with acute or convalescent COVID-19.

The chain employs TRBV25-1 and TRBJ1-6; possible D gene TRBD1, 5 bases. Germline V gives CDR1 MGHDK, CDR2 SYGVNS. The length of the CDR3 is 17 residues. Trimming removed 2 bases from V and 0 bases from J, with 11 bases in between. CDR3 amino acids: CASSEQGSLSYNSPLHF. The CDR3 DNA reads as TGTGCCAGCAGTGAACAGGGTTCACTCTCCTATAATTCACCCCTCCACTTT.

This clone was seen a single time. The genes are TRBV2 and TRBJ1-6, with TRBD1 as a possible D gene (6 bases). CDR3 size: 15 residues. Germline CDR1 and CDR2: SNHLY and FYNNEI. The germline V and J ends were trimmed by 6 bases and 5 bases, with 14 bases remaining between them. CDR3 nucleotide sequence: TGTGCCAGCAGGGCTGGGGCAGGGGATAATTCACCCCTCCACTTT. As protein: CASRAGAGDNSPLHF.

This chain connects TRBV30 to TRBJ2-2, with D possibly TRBD2 on 5 matching bases. Trimming stripped 0 bases from V and 5 bases from J, with 7 bases between. Looked up from germline, CDR1 is GTSNPN and CDR2 is SVGIG (reference sequence). This CDR3 spans 13 amino acids. The CDR3: CAWSVTGTGELFF. The CDR3 region has the DNA TGTGCCTGGAGTGTAACGGGAACCGGGGAGCTGTTTTTT. The full variable domain, in which reference TRBV30 and TRBJ2-2 provide the parts outside the CDR3, is SQTIHQWPATLVQPVGSPLSLECTVEGTSNPNLYWYRQAAGRGLQLLFYSVGIGQISSEVPQNLSASRPQDRQFILSSKKLLLSDSGFYLCAWSVTGTGELFFGEGSRLTVL.

V is TRBV5-1 and J is TRBJ2-3; TRBD1 matches at 7 bases. The CDR3 is made up of 16 amino acids. CDR1 SGHRS and CDR2 YFSETQ come from the germline V gene. J lost 4 bases, V lost 1 base, and 9 bases had no gene match. CDR3 in amino acids: CASSLSSTGWADTQYF. CDR3 sequence (DNA): TGCGCCAGCAGCTTGAGTTCGACAGGGTGGGCAGATACGCAGTATTTT.

The chain joins TRBV28 to TRBJ1-4; tentative D call: TRBD1 (5 bases). Germline assignment: CDR1 MDHEN and CDR2 SYDVKM. V was clipped by 4 bases and J by 15 bases, with 15 bases between them. The CDR3 spans 12 residues. The CDR3 coding sequence is TGTGCCAGCAGTTCACTTAGGGGCTTCGTGTTTTTT. It encodes CASSSLRGFVFF.

The chain is built from TRBV13 and TRBJ2-2; the match to TRBD2 covers 15 bases. The CDR3 has 16 residues. CDR1 and CDR2 (germline): PRHDT, FYEKMQ (reference sequence). After removal of 6 bases from V and 7 bases from J, the junction contained 6 bases not matched to a gene. The CDR3 sequence: CASSWTSGRAIGELFF. The CDR3 nucleotides are TGTGCCAGCAGTTGGACTAGCGGGAGGGCCATCGGGGAGCTGTTTTTT.

The J gene is TRBJ2-3, the V gene TRBV5-1; 12 positions agree with TRBD2. Looked up from germline, CDR1 is SGHRS and CDR2 is YFSETQ. V dropped 4 bases and J dropped 7; count of bases not matched to a gene: 10. The length of the CDR3 is 16 residues. The CDR3 region has the DNA TGCGCCAGCAGCCCCCTAGCGGGAGGGCACGTAAATACGCAGTATTTT. This gives the protein CASSPLAGGHVNTQYF.

This chain links TRBV6-6 with TRBJ2-7; D is ambiguous. The germline CDR1 and CDR2 sequences are MNHNY and SVGAGI (reference sequence). The CDR3 length is 13 residues. V lost 8 bases and J lost 2, with 13 bases in between. CDR3 nucleotide sequence: TGTGCCAGCTTGTGGGCACCCCCCTACGAGCAGTACTTC. Translation gives CASLWAPPYEQYF.

The chain uses TRBV4-2 and TRBJ1-4; 7 bases are a match to TRBD1. This CDR3 comprises 17 residues. Looked up from germline, CDR1 is LGHNA and CDR2 is YNFKEQ. The V gene end was trimmed by 4 bases and the J gene end by 4 bases; junction bases not matched to a gene: 12. This chain's CDR3 is CASSPSPQGVINEKLFF. The CDR3 bases are TGTGCCAGCAGCCCCTCTCCGCAGGGGGTGATTAATGAAAAACTGTTTTTT.

V is TRBV10-2 and J is TRBJ2-7; a weak D match, TRBD2 (6 bases). CDR1 is WSHSY and CDR2 is SAAADI in the germline V gene. The CDR3 sequence is 15 residues long. With 2 bases removed from V and 2 bases from J, the gap between germline ends came to 13 bases. The CDR3 reads CASSEDRDLTYEQYF. CDR3 DNA: TGCGCCAGCAGTGAGGACCGGGACTTGACCTACGAGCAGTACTTC.

This chain joins TRBV5-1 and TRBJ2-3; 7 positions match TRBD2. The CDR3 has 16 residues. The germline gives CDR1 SGHRS, CDR2 YFSETQ. Germline trimming cut 3 bases from V and 0 bases from J; bases unmatched to any gene: 7. The CDR3: CASSSRVAGSTDTQYF. CDR3 coding DNA: TGCGCCAGCAGCTCCCGGGTAGCGGGTAGCACAGATACGCAGTATTTT.

A word on this clone: Other DNA sequences of this sample code for an identical CDR3. The chain is built from TRBV9 and TRBJ2-7; unclear D gene. The V end was cut by 0 bases, the J end by 2 bases, with 6 bases between. Germline V CDR1 and CDR2: SGDLS, YYNGEE. This CDR3 has 13 amino acids. The CDR3: CASSVGVTYEQYF. The DNA of the CDR3 is TGTGCCAGCAGCGTAGGCGTAACCTACGAGCAGTACTTC.

The rearrangement uses TRBV20-1 and TRBJ1-3; D is ambiguous. V was cut by 6 bases and J by 3 bases, with 6 bases left in between. This CDR3 has 11 amino acids. CDR1 is DFQATT, CDR2 SNEGSKA, per germline (reference sequence). CDR3 nucleotide sequence: TGCAGTGCCTACGGTGGAAACACCATATATTTT. Its protein product is CSAYGGNTIYF.

In its sample, this clone was seen a few times. The J gene is TRBJ2-7, the V gene TRBV12-3 or TRBV12-4, with a weak D call TRBD1 (6 bases). The CDR3 loop spans 13 amino acids. With 5 bases removed from V and 8 bases from J, the gap between germline ends came to 16 bases. CDR3 residues: CASSRDGQYQQYF. The CDR3 DNA reads as TGTGCCAGCAGTCGAGACGGACAGTATCAGCAGTACTTC.

In its sample, this clone was seen a few times. The V and J genes are TRBV6-1 and TRBJ1-2, with unresolved D. The CDR3 runs 23 residues. The germline gives CDR1 MNHNS, CDR2 SASEGT. V shed 1 base and J shed 1 base, with 34 bases lying between them. CDR3: CASSEGSGRAAATGVWVNYGYTF. CDR3 nucleotides: TGTGCCAGCAGTGAAGGAAGTGGGAGAGCCGCCGCCACCGGCGTCTGGGTTAACTATGGCTACACCTTC.

The J gene is TRBJ1-3, the V gene TRBV7-3, with D maybe TRBD1 (5 bases). Between the trimmed V and J ends, which lost 6 bases and 4 bases, there was a span of 19 bases. The CDR3 has 16 amino acids. Per the germline V gene, CDR1 is SGHTA and CDR2 is FQGTGA. CDR3 residues: CASSTGGGGGGNTIYF. For the CDR3, the DNA is TGTGCCAGCAGTACTGGCGGGGGTGGAGGAGGAAACACCATATATTTT.

The V gene is TRBV7-9, the J gene TRBJ1-1; maybe TRBD1 (5 bases). CDR1 is SEHNR and CDR2 is FQNEAQ in the germline V gene (reference sequence). The CDR3 loop spans 15 amino acids. Deletions cut 5 bases from V and 1 base from J, with 14 bases between. The CDR3 protein is CASSPPGGENTEAFF. CDR3 DNA: TGTGCCAGCAGCCCCCCGGGGGGGGAGAACACTGAAGCTTTCTTT.

The genes are TRBV4-2 and TRBJ2-5; 10 bases match TRBD2. The CDR3 consists of 18 residues. Germline V gene data show CDR1 as LGHNA and CDR2 as YNFKEQ. With V trimmed by 0 bases and J by 5 bases, 12 bases remained unmatched. The CDR3 nucleotides read TGTGCCAGCAGCCAAGATCTAGGGCAAAGCGGGAGGGGGGAGACCCAGTACTTC. It translates to CASSQDLGQSGRGETQYF.

The chain carries TRBV7-6 and TRBJ1-3; 7 bases agree with TRBD1. Germline trimming cut 4 bases from V and 2 bases from J; bases unmatched to any gene: 11. Germline lookup yields CDR1 SGHVS and CDR2 FNYEAQ. This CDR3 comprises 17 residues. DNA for the CDR3: TGTGCCAGCAGCTCCTCCCTCGACAGGGACCCTGGAAACACCATATATTTT. Translating gives CASSSSLDRDPGNTIYF.

This rearrangement joins TRBV30 to TRBJ2-1; a possible D gene is TRBD1 (5 bases). The CDR3 has 16 residues. V was trimmed by 3 bases and J by 5 bases, leaving 20 bases between them. Germline V gives CDR1 GTSNPN, CDR2 SVGIG (reference sequence). The CDR3 DNA reads TGTGCCTGGAGAGCCGGAGCCAGGGTAGTCCACAATGAGCAGTTCTTC. It is translated as CAWRAGARVVHNEQFF.

The chain uses TRBV5-5 and TRBJ2-5; D uncertain. The CDR3 sequence is 12 residues long. Trimming left V 1 base short and J 2 bases short, with 3 bases between. The germline CDR1 and CDR2 sequences are SGHKS and YYEKEE (reference sequence). The CDR3 nucleotides read TGTGCCAGCAGCTTGCAACAAGAGACCCAGTACTTC. Translating gives CASSLQQETQYF.

The chain recombines TRBV3-1 (or the pseudogene TRBV3-2) with TRBJ2-5; possibly TRBD1 for D (5 bases). V was pared by 5 bases and J by 3 bases, with 16 bases between. Per the germline V gene, CDR1 is LGHDT and CDR2 is YNNKEL (reference sequence). CDR3 size: 15 residues. CDR3 bases: TGTGCCAGCAGCAGCGTCTGGACACAAGAAGAGACCCAGTACTTC. Its protein product is CASSSVWTQEETQYF.

J is TRBJ2-1 and V is TRBV5-1; TRBD2 aligns across 12 bases. Germline V CDR1 and CDR2: SGHRS, YFSETQ. V shed 3 bases and J 4 bases; nucleotides not matched to a gene: 8. The CDR3 spans 17 residues. As DNA, the CDR3 is TGCGCCAGCAGCTACGGACTAGCGGGACCTTCTTACAATGAGCAGTTCTTC. This encodes CASSYGLAGPSYNEQFF.

The chain recombines TRBV6-5 with TRBJ2-3, with 8 positions matching TRBD2. The V and J ends lost 6 bases and 14 bases, in that order; junction bases with no gene match: 10. The CDR3 is made up of 12 amino acids. Germline CDR1 and CDR2: MNHEY and SVGAGI. CDR3 region: CASSNPGTSPYF. CDR3 nucleotides: TGTGCCAGCAGCAACCCCGGGACTAGTCCGTATTTT.

This clone was recorded only once. The chain has TRBV18 and TRBJ1-3; 11 nucleotides agree with TRBD1. The germline V gene has CDR1 KGHSH and CDR2 LQKENI. V shed 5 bases, J shed 3 bases, and the junction held 3 bases outside the gene matches. CDR3 length equals 15 residues. The CDR3: CASSTDRGHGNTIYF. The CDR3 DNA reads as TGTGCCAGCTCAACGGACAGGGGGCATGGAAACACCATATATTTT.

V gene TRBV4-3 combines with J gene TRBJ2-5; TRBD1 aligns across 7 bases. Trimming removed 8 bases from V and 8 bases from J; junction bases left unmatched: 17. CDR1 is LGHNA and CDR2 is YSLEER in the germline V gene. This CDR3 has 15 residues. The CDR3 coding sequence is TGCGCCAGCCCAGGGGACAGCTTCGGACTGAAAACCCAGTACTTC. Amino acids: CASPGDSFGLKTQYF.

The chain uses TRBV15 and TRBJ2-7; D perhaps matches TRBD1 (6 bases). V was trimmed by 0 bases and J by 1 base, leaving 22 bases between them. CDR3 size: 19 residues. Germline V gene data show CDR1 as LNHNV and CDR2 as YYDKDF (reference sequence). The CDR3 region is CATSRDRFFGQGKSYEQYF. In DNA form, the CDR3 reads TGTGCCACCAGCAGAGATCGTTTTTTTGGGCAGGGGAAGTCCTACGAGCAGTACTTC.

The CDR3 sequence is CASSYTVYEQYF. In nucleotides, the CDR3 is TGTGCCAGCAGTTACACAGTTTACGAGCAGTACTTC. The V gene is TRBV6-2 or TRBV6-3, the J gene TRBJ2-7; D is uncertain. There are 12 residues in the CDR3. Germline loops: CDR1 MNHEY, CDR2 SVGEGT. Trimming shortened V by 2 bases and J by 4 bases, and 6 bases separated the two germline ends.